This T cell receptor (beta chain) stems from a study of T cell changes during pregnancy in multiple sclerosis. Losses at the gene ends were 5 bases for V and 5 bases for J; bases not matched to a gene: 7. This CDR3 region has 14 residues. Germline-derived CDR1 and CDR2 are ENHRY and SYGVKD. Assay: immunoSEQ multiplex PCR; the TCRdb copy retains only in-frame clones and omits some. The table lists approximately 39,000 clones, almost 95% of them singletons. This TCR came from a female donor with multiple sclerosis, enrolled in a pregnancy study. The sample taken for sequencing was PBMCs (not recorded whether the cells were cultured). This chain links TRBV10-3 with TRBJ2-5, with 8 bases fitting TRBD1. The chain's CDR3 is CAISSQGAGETQYF. The DNA of the CDR3 is TGTGCCATCAGTTCCCAGGGGGCGGGTGAGACCCAGTACTTC.